These 9 T cell receptor beta chains came from one sample sequenced in a study of shared clonotypes between healthy human individuals. Method: immunoSEQ multiplex PCR; TCRdb's copy keeps in-frame clones and lacks some. The data show 550,000 to 700,000 clones, less than 80% seen once. The specimen sequenced was memory CD4+ T cells sorted from blood. The subset: CD45RA-negative fraction. The receptors stem from a woman in her 30s in good health.

The V call is TRBV30, the J call TRBJ2-5; D gene ambiguous. This CDR3 contains 11 residues. Trimming took off 4 bases at V and 1 base at J, with 4 bases between the two ends. The germline gives CDR1 GTSNPN, CDR2 SVGIG (reference sequence). The CDR3 protein is CAWTTQETQYF. As DNA, the CDR3 is TGTGCCTGGACCACCCAAGAGACCCAGTACTTC.

Comment on this clone: In the same sample, other DNA sequences code for this CDR3. CDR3 in DNA: TGTGCCAGCAGTTTGACAGGAGGACAGCCCCAGCATTTT. Translated, it gives CASSLTGGQPQHF. V and J are TRBV28 and TRBJ1-5; weak D call: TRBD1 (6 bases). In germline, CDR1 is MDHEN, CDR2 SYDVKM. The CDR3 is 13 amino acids. Trimming pared 3 bases from V and 7 bases from J, leaving 10 bases between.

This clone was picked up a small number of times. The chain uses TRBV5-4 and TRBJ2-2; 8 positions match TRBD2. V trimming: 7 bases; J trimming: 0 bases; junction bases outside the gene matches: 2. This CDR3 contains 14 residues. CDR1 and CDR2 (germline): SGHNT, YYREEE (reference sequence). The CDR3 coding sequence is TGTGCCAGCCAGCGGGGGACGAACACCGGGGAGCTGTTTTTT. Its protein is CASQRGTNTGELFF.

Regarding this clone: The same CDR3 arises from other DNA sequences in this sample as well. The chain recombines TRBV28 with TRBJ1-2; D perhaps matches TRBD1 (6 bases). The CDR3 loop spans 14 amino acids. In germline, CDR1 is MDHEN, CDR2 SYDVKM. Trimming removed 4 bases at V and 4 bases at J, with 13 bases between. CDR3 in DNA: TGTGCCAGCAGTTCTGGGCAGGGGACCTATGGCTACACCTTC. The encoded protein is CASSSGQGTYGYTF.

This clone was found a few times. The rearrangement uses TRBV9 and TRBJ1-3; no clear D gene. The germline CDR1 and CDR2 sequences are SGDLS and YYNGEE. The CDR3 has 15 amino acids. Between the trimmed V and J ends, which lost 0 bases and 0 bases, there was a span of 7 bases. The CDR3 DNA follows: TGTGCCAGCAGCGTAGCTGCGTACTCTGGAAACACCATATATTTT. Translation: CASSVAAYSGNTIYF.

Written as DNA, the CDR3 is TGTGCCACCAGCAGAGACGGTGTCGGAGGAGGAACTGAAGCTTTCTTT. It encodes CATSRDGVGGGTEAFF. V and J are TRBV15 and TRBJ1-1; no definite D call. The CDR3 is 16 amino acids. Germline-derived CDR1 and CDR2 are LNHNV and YYDKDF (reference sequence). Trimming pared 0 bases from V and 5 bases from J, leaving 16 bases between.

The chain links TRBV7-2 to TRBJ2-1, with D possibly TRBD1 on 6 matching bases. V lost 0 bases and J lost 9, with 12 bases in between. This CDR3 has 14 residues. Germline V gene data show CDR1 as SGHTA and CDR2 as FQGNSA. In nucleotides, the CDR3 is TGTGCCAGCAGCTTAGCCGACAGGATCGGTGAGCAGTTCTTC. This translates into CASSLADRIGEQFF.

This sequence joins TRBV6-1 and TRBJ1-2; D not resolved. The CDR3 is 10 amino acids. Trimming removed 8 bases at V and 5 bases at J, with 6 bases between. Germline values: CDR1 MNHNS, CDR2 SASEGT. The chain's CDR3 is CASLRYGYTF. The DNA for the CDR3 is TGTGCCAGCCTCCGGTATGGCTACACCTTC.

This sequence joins TRBV7-2 and TRBJ1-3; D perhaps matches TRBD1 (5 bases). CDR1 is SGHTA, CDR2 FQGNSA, per germline. CDR3 size: 15 residues. V gave up 5 bases and J gave up 0 bases, with 11 bases separating them. CDR3 loop: CASSAGLLSGNTIYF. DNA of the CDR3: TGTGCCAGCAGCGCGGGACTCCTCTCTGGAAACACCATATATTTT.